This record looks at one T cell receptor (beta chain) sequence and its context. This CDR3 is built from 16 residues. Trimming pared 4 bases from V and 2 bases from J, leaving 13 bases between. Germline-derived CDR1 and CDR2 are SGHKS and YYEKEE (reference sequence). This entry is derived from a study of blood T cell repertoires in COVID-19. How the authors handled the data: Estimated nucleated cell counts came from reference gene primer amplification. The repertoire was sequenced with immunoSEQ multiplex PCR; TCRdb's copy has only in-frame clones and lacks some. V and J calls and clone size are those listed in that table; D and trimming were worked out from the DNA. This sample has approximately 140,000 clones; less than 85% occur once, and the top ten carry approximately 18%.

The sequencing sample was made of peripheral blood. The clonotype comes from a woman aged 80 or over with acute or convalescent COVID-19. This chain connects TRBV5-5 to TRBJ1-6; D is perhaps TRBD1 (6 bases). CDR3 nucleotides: TGTGCCAGCAGCGCCAGTACAGGGACCTATAATTCACCCCTCCACTTT. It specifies CASSASTGTYNSPLHF.